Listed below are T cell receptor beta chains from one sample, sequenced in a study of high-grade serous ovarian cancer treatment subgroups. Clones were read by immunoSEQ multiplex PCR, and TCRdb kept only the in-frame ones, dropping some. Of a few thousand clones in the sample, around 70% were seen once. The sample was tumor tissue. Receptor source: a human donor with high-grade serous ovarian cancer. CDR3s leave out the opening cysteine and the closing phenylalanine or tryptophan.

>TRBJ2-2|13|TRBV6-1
ASSTGTGGTGELF
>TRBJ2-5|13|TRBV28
ASSIPGLPGETQY
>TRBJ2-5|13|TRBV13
ASSLGVGFQETQY
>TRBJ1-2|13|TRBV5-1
ASSLASRGQLGYT
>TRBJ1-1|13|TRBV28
ASSPPGRPNTEAF
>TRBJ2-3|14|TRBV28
ASSFSGKGVTDTQY
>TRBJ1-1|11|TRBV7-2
ASSFNRNTEAF
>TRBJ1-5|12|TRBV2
ASKGEWSNQPQH
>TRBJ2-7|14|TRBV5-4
ASSPFGGLGAYEQY
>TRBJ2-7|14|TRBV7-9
ASSQPQDCIRCEQY
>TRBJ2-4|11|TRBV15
ATSGDSKNIQY
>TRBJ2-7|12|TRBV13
ASAITPREFEQY
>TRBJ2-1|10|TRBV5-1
ASSLQGSEQF
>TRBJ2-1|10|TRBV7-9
ASSLPVREQF
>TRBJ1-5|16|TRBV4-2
ASSQERLGVFDNQPQH
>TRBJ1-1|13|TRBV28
ASSWPGRPNTEAF
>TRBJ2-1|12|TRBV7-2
ASTFFGGSNEQF
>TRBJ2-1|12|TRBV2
ASSEDSSYNEQF
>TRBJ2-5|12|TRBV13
ASSIGTSQETQY
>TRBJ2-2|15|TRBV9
ASSVGGLAANTGELF
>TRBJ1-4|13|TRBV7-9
AIQEGSSTNEKLF
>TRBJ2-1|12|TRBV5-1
ASSFGLAVHEQF
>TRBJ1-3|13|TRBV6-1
ASSEGSSTGNTIY
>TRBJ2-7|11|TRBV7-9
ASSFEGGYEQY
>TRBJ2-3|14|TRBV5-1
ASSLDAAGDTDTQY
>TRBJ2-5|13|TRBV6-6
ASSPLAGGVEAQY
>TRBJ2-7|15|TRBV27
ASSFYVRRVEVDEQY
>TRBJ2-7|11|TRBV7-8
ASSLMGQTMQY
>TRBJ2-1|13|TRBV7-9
ASSPLQRELNEQF
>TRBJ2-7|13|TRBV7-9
ASSFGASKHYEQY
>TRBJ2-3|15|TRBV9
ASSPLRALLPTDTQY
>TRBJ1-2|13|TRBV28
ASTLQARGLYGYT
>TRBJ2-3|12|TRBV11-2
ASSFWDRANTQY
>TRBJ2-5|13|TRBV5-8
ASSYGQRYQETQY
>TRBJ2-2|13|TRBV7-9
ASSYREDGAGELF
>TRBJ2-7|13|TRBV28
ASSPPGKPVPEQY
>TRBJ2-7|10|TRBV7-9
ASSLGEYEQY
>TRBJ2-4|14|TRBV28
ASSPGSGGAVNIQY
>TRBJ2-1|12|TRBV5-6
ASSSQYSYNEQF
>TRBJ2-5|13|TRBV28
ASSQPGSPPETQY
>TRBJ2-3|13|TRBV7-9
ASSLEGRPTDTQY